The 14 T cell receptor beta chains below were found in one sample sequenced in a study of T-cell memory formation after mild COVID-19. TCRdb reprocessed the 5' RACE reads via MiXCR and lists one record per CDR3 protein. The data hold under 450,000 distinct CDR3 sequences, with over 13% observed a single time. Sequencing input: PBMCs or a T cell subset sorted from them (not recorded which). These TCRs come from a man in his late teens or twenties who had mild COVID-19 (a few samples of this study predate the infection). Cell type and time point are not known.

Only one count was recorded for this clonotype. This sequence joins TRBV5-1 and TRBJ1-3, with TRBD1 matching 8 bases. There are 14 residues in the CDR3. With 3 bases clipped from V and 2 bases from J, the junction kept 1 base outside the gene matches. From germline, CDR1 is SGHRS and CDR2 YFSETQ. This chain's CDR3 is CASSSDRAGNTIYF. CDR3 in DNA: TGCGCCAGCAGCTCGGACAGGGCTGGAAACACCATATATTTT.

J is TRBJ1-3 and V is TRBV7-9; D unclear. The CDR3 sequence is 14 residues long. CDR1 and CDR2 from the germline V gene are SEHNR and FQNEAQ (reference sequence). V was pared by 5 bases and J by 0 bases, with 8 bases between. CDR3 region: CASSRTDSGNTIYF. CDR3 nucleotide sequence: TGTGCCAGCAGCCGGACTGACTCTGGAAACACCATATATTTT.

This clonotype was picked up many times. CDR3: CASSVQERGYNEQFF. The DNA for the CDR3 is TGTGCCAGCAGCGTACAGGAGCGGGGCTACAATGAGCAGTTCTTC. This chain uses TRBV9 with TRBJ2-1, with 7 bases lining up with TRBD2. From germline, CDR1 is SGDLS and CDR2 YYNGEE. CDR3 length: 15 amino acids. Losses at the gene ends were 1 base for V and 3 bases for J; bases not matched to a gene: 4.

This clonotype was observed at least ten times. The rearrangement links TRBV5-5 to TRBJ1-2, with no clear D. CDR3 length: 13 amino acids. V lost 1 base, J lost 8 bases, and 12 bases lay in between. The germline V gene encodes CDR1 SGHKS and CDR2 YYEKEE (reference sequence). The CDR3 here is CASSLSAAGGYTF. In DNA form, the CDR3 reads TGTGCCAGCAGCTTGTCCGCAGCTGGGGGCTACACCTTC.

The CDR3 DNA is TGCAGTGCTCTAACTCGGACACGCGTCAATCAGCCCCAGCATTTT. The encoded protein is CSALTRTRVNQPQHF. V is TRBV20-1 and J is TRBJ1-5; D possibly corresponds to TRBD1 (5 bases). Germline V gene lookup returns CDR1 DFQATT and CDR2 SNEGSKA (reference sequence). V was cut by 5 bases and J by 3 bases, with 17 bases left in between. This CDR3 has 15 residues.

The table lists this clonotype with a few counts. The V gene is TRBV20-1, the J gene TRBJ2-2, with 8 bases aligning to TRBD1. With 0 bases clipped from V and 4 bases from J, the junction kept 4 bases outside the gene matches. The germline CDR1 and CDR2 sequences are DFQATT and SNEGSKA (reference sequence). This CDR3 is 15 amino acids long. The CDR3 loop reads CSARDGDRSTGELFF. The CDR3 nucleotides read TGCAGTGCTAGAGACGGGGACAGGAGCACCGGGGAGCTGTTTTTT.

This clonotype appeared many times. The CDR3 DNA reads as TGCAGCGCGGAATGGGGGCCGGGTCAGCCCCAGCATTTT. Translated, it gives CSAEWGPGQPQHF. The rearrangement links TRBV29-1 to TRBJ1-5, with D maybe TRBD1 (6 bases). Trimming left V 7 bases short and J 6 bases short, with 16 bases between. From germline, CDR1 is SQVTM and CDR2 ANQGSEA. The CDR3 extends over 13 amino acids.

The chain links TRBV11-2 to TRBJ2-1, with D perhaps matching TRBD1 or TRBD2 (5 bases each). Germline-derived CDR1 and CDR2 are SGHAT and FQNNGV. Trimming stripped 2 bases from V and 4 bases from J, with 21 bases between. This CDR3 comprises 18 residues. The CDR3 sequence: CASSLRGSYEPKYNEQFF. CDR3 nucleotide sequence: TGTGCCAGCAGCTTACGGGGCTCCTACGAACCTAAGTACAATGAGCAGTTCTTC.

CDR3 bases: TGTGCCAGCAGTGCATGGGGGGAAGATACGCAGTATTTT. Translated, it gives CASSAWGEDTQYF. This chain connects TRBV9 to TRBJ2-3; D is possibly TRBD2 (6 bases). V was cut by 5 bases and J by 5 bases, with 12 bases left in between. CDR1 SGDLS and CDR2 YYNGEE come from the germline V gene. The CDR3 has 13 amino acids.

This rearrangement joins TRBV19 to TRBJ2-1; D is tentatively TRBD1 or TRBD2 (5 bases each). From germline, CDR1 is LNHDA and CDR2 SQIVND (reference sequence). V lost 6 bases, J lost 1 base, and 10 bases lay in between. This CDR3 is built from 14 residues. CDR3 nucleotides: TGTGCCAGTAGGACGGGGCCATCCTACAATGAGCAGTTCTTC. It is translated as CASRTGPSYNEQFF.

The chain joins TRBV7-2 to TRBJ1-5; the D is unclear. Germline CDR1 and CDR2: SGHTA and FQGNSA. Trimming took off 1 base at V and 3 bases at J, with 10 bases between the two ends. The CDR3 has 15 amino acids. The CDR3: CASSLDWASNQPQHF. CDR3 bases: TGTGCCAGCAGCTTAGATTGGGCCTCCAATCAGCCCCAGCATTTT.

This clonotype came up many times. J is TRBJ1-1 and V is TRBV18; D not resolved. V was shortened by 2 bases and J by 0 bases, with 7 bases between the two germline ends. The V gene's germline CDR1 is KGHSH and CDR2 LQKENI. The CDR3 spans 14 residues. The CDR3 sequence: CASSPSGMNTEAFF. DNA for the CDR3: TGTGCCAGCTCACCAAGCGGAATGAACACTGAAGCTTTCTTT.

The CDR3 sequence is CASSPTGFVAGDTQYF. CDR3 in DNA: TGTGCCAGCAGCCCGACCGGGTTCGTCGCTGGGGATACGCAGTATTTT. V and J are TRBV7-3 and TRBJ2-3; D is ambiguous. V dropped 5 bases and J dropped 6 bases, with 21 bases sitting between them. The germline CDR1 and CDR2 sequences are SGHTA and FQGTGA. The CDR3 has 16 residues.

This clonotype showed up just a few times. This chain uses TRBV5-5 with TRBJ2-1, with D possibly matching TRBD2 (6 bases). Germline V gene sequence: CDR1 SGHKS, CDR2 YYEKEE (reference sequence). The CDR3 has 15 amino acids. V was clipped by 1 base and J by 2 bases, with 10 bases between them. The CDR3 DNA follows: TGTGCCAGCAGCTTGTGGGGGGTCACCTACAATGAGCAGTTCTTC. The encoded protein is CASSLWGVTYNEQFF.